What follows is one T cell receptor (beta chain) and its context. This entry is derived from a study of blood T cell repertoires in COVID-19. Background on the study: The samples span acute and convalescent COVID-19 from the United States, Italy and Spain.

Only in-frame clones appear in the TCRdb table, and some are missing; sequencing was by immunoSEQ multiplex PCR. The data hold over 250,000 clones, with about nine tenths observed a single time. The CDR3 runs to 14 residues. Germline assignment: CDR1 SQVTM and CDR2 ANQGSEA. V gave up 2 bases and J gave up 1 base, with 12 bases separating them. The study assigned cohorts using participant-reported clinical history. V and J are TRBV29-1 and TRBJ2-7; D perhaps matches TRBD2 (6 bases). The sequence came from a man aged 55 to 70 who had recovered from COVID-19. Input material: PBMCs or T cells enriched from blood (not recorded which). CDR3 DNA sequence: TGCAGCGTTGAAATACTAGCAGATTCCTACGAGCAGTACTTC. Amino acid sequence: CSVEILADSYEQYF.